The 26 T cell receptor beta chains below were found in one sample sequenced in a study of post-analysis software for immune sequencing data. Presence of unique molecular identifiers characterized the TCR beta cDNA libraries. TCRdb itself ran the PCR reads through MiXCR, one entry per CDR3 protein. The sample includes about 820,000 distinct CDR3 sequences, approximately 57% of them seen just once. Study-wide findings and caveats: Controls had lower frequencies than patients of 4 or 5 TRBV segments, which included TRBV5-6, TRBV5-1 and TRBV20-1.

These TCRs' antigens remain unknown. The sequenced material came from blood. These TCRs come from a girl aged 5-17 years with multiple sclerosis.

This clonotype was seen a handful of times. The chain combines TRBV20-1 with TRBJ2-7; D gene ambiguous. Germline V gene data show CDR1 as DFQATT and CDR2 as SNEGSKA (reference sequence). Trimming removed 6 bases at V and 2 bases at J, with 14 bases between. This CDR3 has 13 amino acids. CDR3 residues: CSALDGNAYEQYF. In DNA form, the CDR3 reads TGCAGTGCCCTCGACGGAAACGCCTACGAGCAGTACTTC.

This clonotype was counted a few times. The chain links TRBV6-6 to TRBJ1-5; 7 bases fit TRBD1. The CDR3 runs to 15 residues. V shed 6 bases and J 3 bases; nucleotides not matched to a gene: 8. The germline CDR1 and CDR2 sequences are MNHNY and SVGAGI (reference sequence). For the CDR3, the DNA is TGTGCCAGCAGGACTGGACAGGTCGCCAATCAGCCCCAGCATTTT. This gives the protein CASRTGQVANQPQHF.

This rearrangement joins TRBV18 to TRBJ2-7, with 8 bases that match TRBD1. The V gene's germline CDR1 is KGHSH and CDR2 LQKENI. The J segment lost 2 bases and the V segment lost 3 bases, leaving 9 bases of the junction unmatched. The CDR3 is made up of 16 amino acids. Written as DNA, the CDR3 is TGTGCCAGCTCACCGATGGACAGGGTGACTCCCTACGAGCAGTACTTC. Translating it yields CASSPMDRVTPYEQYF.

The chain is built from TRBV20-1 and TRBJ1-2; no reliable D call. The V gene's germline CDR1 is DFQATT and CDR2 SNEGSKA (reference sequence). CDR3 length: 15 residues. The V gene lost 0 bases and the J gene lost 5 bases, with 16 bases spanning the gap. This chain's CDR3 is CSARDLREEGYGYTF. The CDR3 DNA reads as TGCAGTGCTAGAGATCTCAGAGAGGAAGGTTATGGCTACACCTTC.

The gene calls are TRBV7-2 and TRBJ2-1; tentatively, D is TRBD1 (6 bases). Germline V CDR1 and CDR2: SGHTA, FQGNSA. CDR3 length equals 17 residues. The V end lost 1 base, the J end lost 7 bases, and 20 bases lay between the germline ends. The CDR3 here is CASSLEKGVSLKNEQFF. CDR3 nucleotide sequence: TGTGCCAGCAGCTTAGAGAAGGGGGTAAGCCTCAAGAATGAGCAGTTCTTC. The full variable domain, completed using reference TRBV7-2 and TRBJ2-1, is GAGVSQSPSNKVTEKGKDVELRCDPISGHTALYWYRQSLGQGLEFLIYFQGNSAPDKSGLPSDRFSAERTGGSVSTLTIQRTQQEDSAVYLCASSLEKGVSLKNEQFFGPGTRLTVL.

The CDR3 protein is CASSFAGASDEQFF. The CDR3 nucleotides are TGTGCCAGCAGTTTCGCGGGAGCTTCCGATGAGCAGTTCTTC. The V gene is TRBV27, the J gene TRBJ2-1; 7 nucleotides align to TRBD2. The CDR3 extends over 14 amino acids. V was pared by 3 bases and J by 8 bases, with 7 bases of the junction left unmatched. Germline CDR1 and CDR2: MNHEY and SMNVEV (reference sequence).

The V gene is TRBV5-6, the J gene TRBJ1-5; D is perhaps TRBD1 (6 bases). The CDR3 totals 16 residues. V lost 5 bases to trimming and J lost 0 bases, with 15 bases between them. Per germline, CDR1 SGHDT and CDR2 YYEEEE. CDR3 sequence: CASSLRQVNSNQPQHF. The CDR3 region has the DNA TGTGCCAGCAGTTTACGACAGGTGAATAGCAATCAGCCCCAGCATTTT.

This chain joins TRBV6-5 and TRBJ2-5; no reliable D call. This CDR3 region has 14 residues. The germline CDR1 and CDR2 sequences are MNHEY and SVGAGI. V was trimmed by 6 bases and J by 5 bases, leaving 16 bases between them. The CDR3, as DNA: TGTGCCAGCAGCCAGGTGGTTTCGGCGGAGACCCAGTACTTC. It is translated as CASSQVVSAETQYF.

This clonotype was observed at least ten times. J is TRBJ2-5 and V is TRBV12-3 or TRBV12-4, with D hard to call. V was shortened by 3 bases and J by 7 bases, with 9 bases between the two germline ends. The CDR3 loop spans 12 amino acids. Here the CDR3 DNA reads TGTGCCAGCAGTTTGATGTCGGGGACCCAGTACTTC. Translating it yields CASSLMSGTQYF.

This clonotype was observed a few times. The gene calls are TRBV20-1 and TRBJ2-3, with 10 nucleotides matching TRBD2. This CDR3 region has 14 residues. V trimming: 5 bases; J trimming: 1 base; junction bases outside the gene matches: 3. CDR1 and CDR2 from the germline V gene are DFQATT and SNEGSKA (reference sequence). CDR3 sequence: CSAAGTSGTDTQYF. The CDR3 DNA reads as TGCAGTGCTGCGGGGACTAGCGGCACAGATACGCAGTATTTT.

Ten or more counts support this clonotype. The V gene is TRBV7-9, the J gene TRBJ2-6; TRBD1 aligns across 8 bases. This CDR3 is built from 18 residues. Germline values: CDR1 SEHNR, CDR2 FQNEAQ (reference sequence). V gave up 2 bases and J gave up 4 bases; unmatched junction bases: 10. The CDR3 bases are TGTGCCAGCAGCTTATGGGGGCAGGGGGCCTCAGGGGCCAACGTCCTGACTTTC. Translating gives CASSLWGQGASGANVLTF.

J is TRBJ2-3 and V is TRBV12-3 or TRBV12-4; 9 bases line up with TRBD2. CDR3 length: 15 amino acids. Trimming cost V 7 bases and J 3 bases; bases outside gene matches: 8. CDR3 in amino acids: CASNLFAGGTDTQYF. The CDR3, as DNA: TGTGCCAGCAACCTTTTCGCGGGGGGGACAGATACGCAGTATTTT.

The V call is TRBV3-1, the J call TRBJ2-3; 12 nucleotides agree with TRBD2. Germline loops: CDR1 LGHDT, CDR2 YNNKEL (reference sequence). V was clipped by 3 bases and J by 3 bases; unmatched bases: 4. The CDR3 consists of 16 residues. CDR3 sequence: CASSQRLAGVTDTQYF. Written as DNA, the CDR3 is TGTGCCAGCAGCCAGCGACTAGCGGGAGTTACAGATACGCAGTATTTT.

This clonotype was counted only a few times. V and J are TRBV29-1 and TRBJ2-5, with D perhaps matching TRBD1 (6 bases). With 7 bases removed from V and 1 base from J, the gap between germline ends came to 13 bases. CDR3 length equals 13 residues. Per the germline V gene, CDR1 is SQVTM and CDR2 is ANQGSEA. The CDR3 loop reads CSGLQGVQETQYF. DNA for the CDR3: TGCAGCGGCCTACAGGGTGTCCAAGAGACCCAGTACTTC.

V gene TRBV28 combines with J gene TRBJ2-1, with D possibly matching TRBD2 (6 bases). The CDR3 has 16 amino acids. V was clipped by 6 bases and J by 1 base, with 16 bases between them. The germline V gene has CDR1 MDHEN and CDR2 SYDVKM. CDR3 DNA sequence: TGTGCCAGCAGCATCTCTAGCGCCAAATCCTACAATGAGCAGTTCTTC. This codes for CASSISSAKSYNEQFF.

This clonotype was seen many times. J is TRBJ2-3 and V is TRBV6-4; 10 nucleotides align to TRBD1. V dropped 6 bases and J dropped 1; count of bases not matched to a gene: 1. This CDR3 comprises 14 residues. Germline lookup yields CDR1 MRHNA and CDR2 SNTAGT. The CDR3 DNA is TGTGCCAGCAGCGGGACAGGGGGCACAGATACGCAGTATTTT. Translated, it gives CASSGTGGTDTQYF.

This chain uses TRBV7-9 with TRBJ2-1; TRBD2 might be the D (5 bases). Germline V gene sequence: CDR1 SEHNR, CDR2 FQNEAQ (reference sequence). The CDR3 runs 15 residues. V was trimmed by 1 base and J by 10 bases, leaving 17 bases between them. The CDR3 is CASSLGTPRWEEQFF. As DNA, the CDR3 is TGTGCCAGCAGCTTAGGGACTCCCCGATGGGAGGAGCAGTTCTTC.

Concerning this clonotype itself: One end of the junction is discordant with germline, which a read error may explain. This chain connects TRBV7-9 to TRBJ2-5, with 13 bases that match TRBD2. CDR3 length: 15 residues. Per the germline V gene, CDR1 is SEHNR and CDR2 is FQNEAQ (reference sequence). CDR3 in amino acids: CSSSLGLAGEMGQYF. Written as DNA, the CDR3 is TGTTCCAGCAGCTTAGGACTAGCGGGAGAGATGGGGCAGTACTTC.

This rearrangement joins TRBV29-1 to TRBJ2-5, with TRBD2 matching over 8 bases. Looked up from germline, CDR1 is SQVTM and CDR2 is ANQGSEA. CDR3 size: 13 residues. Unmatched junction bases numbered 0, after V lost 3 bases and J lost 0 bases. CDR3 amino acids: CSVERGDQETQYF. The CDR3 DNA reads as TGCAGCGTTGAGCGGGGGGACCAAGAGACCCAGTACTTC.

CDR3 bases: TGTGCCAGCAGCTCAGCTCGCCCACAGGGTTACGAGCAGTACTTC. This gives the protein CASSSARPQGYEQYF. The genes are TRBV11-2 and TRBJ2-7; tentatively, D is TRBD1 (6 bases). The V and J ends lost 4 bases and 4 bases respectively, with 17 bases between them. The CDR3 consists of 15 residues. Germline-derived CDR1 and CDR2 are SGHAT and FQNNGV.

The CDR3: CASRGQQNIQYF. In nucleotides, the CDR3 is TGTGCCAGCAGGGGACAGCAAAACATTCAGTACTTC. The V call is TRBV28, the J call TRBJ2-4, with TRBD1 matching over 7 bases. Germline loops: CDR1 MDHEN, CDR2 SYDVKM. This CDR3 region has 12 residues. J gave up 5 bases and V 6 bases, and 1 base lay outside the gene matches.

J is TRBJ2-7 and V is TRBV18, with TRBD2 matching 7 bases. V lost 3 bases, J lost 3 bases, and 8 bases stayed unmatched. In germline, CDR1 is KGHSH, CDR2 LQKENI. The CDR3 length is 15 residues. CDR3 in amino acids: CASSPGWQRDYEQYF. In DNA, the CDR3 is TGTGCCAGCTCACCGGGGTGGCAGCGGGACTACGAGCAGTACTTC.

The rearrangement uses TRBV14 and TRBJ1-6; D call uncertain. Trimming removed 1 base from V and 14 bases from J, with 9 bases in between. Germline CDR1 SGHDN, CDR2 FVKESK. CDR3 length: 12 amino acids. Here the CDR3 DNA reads TGTGCCAGCAGCCAAGCAGGCCCATCCCTCCACTTT. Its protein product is CASSQAGPSLHF. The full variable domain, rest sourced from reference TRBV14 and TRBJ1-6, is EAGVTQFPSHSVIEKGQTVTLRCDPISGHDNLYWYRRVMGKEIKFLLHFVKESKQDESGMPNNRFLAERTGGTYSTLKVQPAELEDSGVYFCASSQAGPSLHFGNGTRLTVT.

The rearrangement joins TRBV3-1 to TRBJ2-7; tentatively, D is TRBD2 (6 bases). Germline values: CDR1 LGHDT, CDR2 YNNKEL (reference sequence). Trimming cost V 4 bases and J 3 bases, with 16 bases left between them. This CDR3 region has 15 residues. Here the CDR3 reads CASSPTGAGFYEQYF. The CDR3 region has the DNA TGTGCCAGCAGCCCGACGGGTGCGGGGTTCTACGAGCAGTACTTC.

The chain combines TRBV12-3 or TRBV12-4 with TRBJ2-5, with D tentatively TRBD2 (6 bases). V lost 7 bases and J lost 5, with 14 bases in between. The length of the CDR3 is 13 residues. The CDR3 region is CASNDGTRETQYF. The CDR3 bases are TGTGCCAGCAACGACGGGACTCGGGAGACCCAGTACTTC.

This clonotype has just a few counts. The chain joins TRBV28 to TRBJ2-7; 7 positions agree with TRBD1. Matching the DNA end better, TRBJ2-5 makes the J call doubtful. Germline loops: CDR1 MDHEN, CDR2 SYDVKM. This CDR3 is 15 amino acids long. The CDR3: CASSSKQGWGETQYF. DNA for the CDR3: TGTGCCAGCAGTTCTAAACAGGGGTGGGGGGAGACCCAGTACTTC.